This T cell receptor beta chain was identified during a study of blood T cells in healthy people across ages. Through a sample-barcoded 5' primer and a J-beta primer mix, a second PCR was run for roughly 6 to 11 cycles. Researchers report that a template-switch adaptor with 12 random nucleotides tagged each cDNA molecule. Each CDR3 protein gets one entry after TCRdb re-called the 5' RACE reads with MiXCR. The sample yields about a million distinct CDR3 sequences, roughly 50% seen once. Germline CDR1 reads LGHDT; CDR2 reads YNNKEL (reference sequence). The CDR3 runs to 14 residues. A minimum of 5 micrograms of total RNA was extracted per sample. A remark on this clonotype: Its antigen is not identified.

General observations from the study: Higher diversity, along with more naive CD4+ cells, distinguished long-lived donors from aged donors.

This TCR was recovered from a woman between 55 and 75 years old in good health. The sequenced sample consisted of blood. J is TRBJ2-5 and V is TRBV3-1, with D possibly matching TRBD1 (5 bases). TRBJ2-7 matches the DNA end more closely, so the J call is doubtful. CDR3 DNA sequence: TGTGCCAGCAGCCAAGATCTGACAGTTTACGAGCAGTACTTC. This translates into CASSQDLTVYEQYF.